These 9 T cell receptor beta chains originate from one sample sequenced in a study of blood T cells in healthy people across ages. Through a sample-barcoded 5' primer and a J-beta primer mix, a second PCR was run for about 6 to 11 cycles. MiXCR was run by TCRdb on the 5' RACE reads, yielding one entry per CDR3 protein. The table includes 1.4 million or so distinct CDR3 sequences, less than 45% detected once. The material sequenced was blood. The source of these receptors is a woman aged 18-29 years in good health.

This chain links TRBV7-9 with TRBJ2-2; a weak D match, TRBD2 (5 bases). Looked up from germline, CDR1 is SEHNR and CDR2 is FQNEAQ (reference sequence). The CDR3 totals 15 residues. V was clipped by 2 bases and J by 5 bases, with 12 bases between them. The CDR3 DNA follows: TGTGCCAGCAGCTTATATCCCGAGGGTACCGGGGAGCTGTTTTTT. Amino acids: CASSLYPEGTGELFF.

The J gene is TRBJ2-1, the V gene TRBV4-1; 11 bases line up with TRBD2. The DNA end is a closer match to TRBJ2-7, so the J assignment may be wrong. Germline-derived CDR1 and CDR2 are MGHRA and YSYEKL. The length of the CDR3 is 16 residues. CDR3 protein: CASSLLAGAPYNEQYF. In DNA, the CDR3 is TGCGCCAGCAGCCTACTAGCGGGGGCCCCCTACAATGAGCAGTACTTC.

The CDR3 here is CSARDDPGYTF. CDR3 nucleotide sequence: TGCAGTGCTAGAGACGACCCTGGCTACACCTTC. The chain is built from TRBV20-1 and TRBJ1-2; no clear D. Germline values: CDR1 DFQATT, CDR2 SNEGSKA (reference sequence). V was pared by 0 bases and J by 7 bases, with 6 bases between. The CDR3 spans 11 residues.

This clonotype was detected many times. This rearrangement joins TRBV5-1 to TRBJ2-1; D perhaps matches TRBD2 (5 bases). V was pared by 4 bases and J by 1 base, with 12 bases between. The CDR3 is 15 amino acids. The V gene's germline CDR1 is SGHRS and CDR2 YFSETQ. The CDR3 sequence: CASSILARSYNEQFF. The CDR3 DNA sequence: TGCGCCAGCAGCATCCTAGCAAGGTCCTACAATGAGCAGTTCTTC.

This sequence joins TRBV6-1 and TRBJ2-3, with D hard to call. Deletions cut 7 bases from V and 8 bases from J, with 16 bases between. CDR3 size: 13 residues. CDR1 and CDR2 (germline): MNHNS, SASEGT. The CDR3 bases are TGTGCCAGCACTTTAAGCGCTGGTACTACGCAGTATTTT. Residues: CASTLSAGTTQYF.

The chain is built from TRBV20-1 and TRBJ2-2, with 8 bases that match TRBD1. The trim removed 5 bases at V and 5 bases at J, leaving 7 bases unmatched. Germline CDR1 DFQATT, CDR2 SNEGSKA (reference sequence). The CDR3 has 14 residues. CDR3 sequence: CSAWQGAGTGELFF. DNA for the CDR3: TGCAGTGCTTGGCAGGGGGCTGGGACCGGGGAGCTGTTTTTT.

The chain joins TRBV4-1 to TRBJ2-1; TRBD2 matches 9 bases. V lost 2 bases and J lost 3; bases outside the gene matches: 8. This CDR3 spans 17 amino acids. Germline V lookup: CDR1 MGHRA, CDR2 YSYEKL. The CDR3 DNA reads TGCGCCAGCAGCCAAATGGTAGCGGGAGTTTACTACAATGAGCAGTTCTTC. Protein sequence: CASSQMVAGVYYNEQFF.

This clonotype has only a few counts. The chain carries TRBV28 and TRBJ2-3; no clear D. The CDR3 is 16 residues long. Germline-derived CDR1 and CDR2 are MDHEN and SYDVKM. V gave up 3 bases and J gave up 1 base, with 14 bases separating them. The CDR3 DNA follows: TGTGCCAGCAGTTTCTCGGTAGCCGTAGGCACAGATACGCAGTATTTT. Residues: CASSFSVAVGTDTQYF.

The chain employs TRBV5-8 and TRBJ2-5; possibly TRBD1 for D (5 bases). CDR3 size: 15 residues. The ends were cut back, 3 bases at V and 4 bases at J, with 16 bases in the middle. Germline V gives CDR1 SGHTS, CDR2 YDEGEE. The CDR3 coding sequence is TGTGCCAGCAGCTCCGGCTGGACATCGGTAGAGACCCAGTACTTC. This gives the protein CASSSGWTSVETQYF. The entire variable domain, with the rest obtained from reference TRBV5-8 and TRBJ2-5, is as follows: EAGVTQSPTHLIKTRGQQATLRCSPISGHTSVYWYQQALGLGLQFLLWYDEGEERNRGNFPPRFSGRQFPNYSSELNVNALELEDSALYLCASSSGWTSVETQYFGPGTRLLVL.